A selection of T cell receptor beta chains follows, all from one sample in a study of shared clonotypes between healthy human individuals. Some clones are missing from TCRdb's copy, which holds only in-frame ones; the method was immunoSEQ multiplex PCR. The sample shows millions of clones, 85% to 95% of them seen only once. Sequenced input: naive CD4+ T cells from PBMCs. The receptors here all came from a man between 18 and 29 years old in good health. Some clones in this sample may be carry-over from other donors' samples. CDR3s include the opening cysteine and the closing phenylalanine or tryptophan. A D gene is named only where the DNA matches it firmly. Where a row states a size, it is once, few, many or the class of an expanded clone; other rows omit it.

J: TRBJ2-7
length: 15
V: TRBV4-1
D: TRBD2
size: NA
CDR3: CASSQATSGTYEQYF
DNA: TGCGCCAGCAGCCAAGCGACTAGCGGGACCTACGAGCAGTACTTC

J: TRBJ2-3
length: 13
V: TRBV15
D: NA
size: NA
CDR3: CATSRDLLDTQYF
DNA: TGTGCCACCAGCAGAGATCTCCTGGATACGCAGTATTTT

J: TRBJ1-6
length: 13
V: TRBV7-3
D: NA
size: NA
CDR3: CASSSNGDSPLHF
DNA: TGTGCCAGCAGCTCCAACGGGGATTCACCCCTCCACTTT

J: TRBJ2-7
length: 16
V: TRBV5-5
D: TRBD2
size: NA
CDR3: CASSLSGTSFTYEQYF
DNA: TGTGCCAGCAGCTTGTCCGGGACTAGCTTTACCTACGAGCAGTACTTC

J: TRBJ2-7
length: 13
V: TRBV12-5
D: TRBD1
size: NA
CDR3: CASGLGTGPEQYF
DNA: TGTGCTAGTGGTTTGGGGACAGGGCCCGAGCAGTACTTC

J: TRBJ2-2
length: 14
V: TRBV18
D: NA
size: NA
CDR3: CASSWRENTGELFF
DNA: TGTGCCAGCTCATGGAGGGAAAACACCGGGGAGCTGTTTTTT

J: TRBJ2-1
length: 17
V: TRBV5-4
D: TRBD2
size: NA
CDR3: CASSLGLAGANYNEQFF
DNA: TGTGCCAGCAGCCTCGGACTAGCGGGAGCCAACTACAATGAGCAGTTCTTC

J: TRBJ1-5
length: 14
V: TRBV6-1
D: NA
size: few
CDR3: CASSSRYQGQPQHF
DNA: TGTGCCAGCAGTTCCAGATATCAGGGGCAGCCCCAGCATTTT

J: TRBJ1-3
length: 14
V: TRBV7-3
D: NA
size: NA
CDR3: CASSLTRSGNTIYF
DNA: TGTGCCAGCAGCTTAACGCGGTCTGGAAACACCATATATTTT

J: TRBJ2-3
length: 16
V: TRBV5-1
D: TRBD1
size: NA
CDR3: CASSITTGFATDTQYF
DNA: TGCGCCAGCAGTATTACGACAGGGTTCGCCACAGATACGCAGTATTTT

J: TRBJ2-7
length: 14
V: TRBV9
D: TRBD1
size: once
CDR3: CASSVGQGPREQYF
DNA: TGTGCCAGCAGCGTAGGACAGGGCCCGCGCGAGCAGTACTTC

J: TRBJ2-7
length: 16
V: TRBV9
D: NA
size: once
CDR3: CASSVAGGGTPYEQYF
DNA: TGTGCCAGCAGCGTAGCGGGGGGCGGAACACCCTACGAGCAGTACTTC

J: TRBJ1-3
length: 14
V: TRBV6-5
D: NA
size: NA
CDR3: CASSSGFPGNTIYF
DNA: TGTGCCAGCAGCTCAGGGTTCCCCGGAAACACCATATATTTT

J: TRBJ2-7
length: 13
V: TRBV19
D: NA
size: NA
CDR3: CASSTLAAYEQYF
DNA: TGTGCCAGTAGTACGCTCGCGGCCTACGAGCAGTACTTC

J: TRBJ2-1
length: 13
V: TRBV18
D: NA
size: once
CDR3: CASSQDSYNEQFF
DNA: TGTGCCAGCTCACAGGACAGCTACAATGAGCAGTTCTTC

J: TRBJ1-5
length: 14
V: TRBV6-5
D: NA
size: NA
CDR3: CASSRDGSNQPQHF
DNA: TGTGCCAGCAGCAGGGATGGGAGCAATCAGCCCCAGCATTTT

J: TRBJ2-3
length: 14
V: TRBV25-1
D: TRBD2
size: NA
CDR3: CASSDASGPDTQYF
DNA: TGTGCCAGCAGTGACGCTAGCGGGCCCGATACGCAGTATTTT

J: TRBJ1-2
length: 16
V: TRBV6-1
D: TRBD1
size: NA
CDR3: CASSEEDRGINYGYTF
DNA: TGTGCCAGCAGTGAAGAAGACAGGGGGATTAACTATGGCTACACCTTC

J: TRBJ1-1
length: 15
V: TRBV28
D: NA
size: NA
CDR3: CASSFGRLVNTEAFF
DNA: TGTGCCAGCAGTTTCGGACGTCTCGTGAACACTGAAGCTTTCTTT

J: TRBJ2-3
length: 14
V: TRBV7-9
D: NA
size: once
CDR3: CASTNRGETDTQYF
DNA: TGTGCCAGCACTAACCGGGGTGAGACAGATACGCAGTATTTT

J: TRBJ2-3
length: 14
V: TRBV12-5
D: NA
size: NA
CDR3: CASAQDLTTDTQYF
DNA: TGTGCTAGTGCCCAAGACCTAACCACAGATACGCAGTATTTT

J: TRBJ1-5
length: 16
V: TRBV28
D: NA
size: NA
CDR3: CASSLLTGDSNQPQHF
DNA: TGTGCCAGCAGCCTCCTGACTGGGGATAGCAATCAGCCCCAGCATTTT

J: TRBJ2-2
length: 16
V: TRBV27
D: TRBD2
size: NA
CDR3: CATGRLAGGRTGELFF
DNA: TGTGCCACCGGGAGGCTAGCGGGAGGTCGGACCGGGGAGCTGTTTTTT

J: TRBJ2-7
length: 14
V: TRBV5-1
D: NA
size: once
CDR3: CASSLESRGYEQYF
DNA: TGCGCCAGCAGCTTGGAGTCCCGGGGCTACGAGCAGTACTTC

J: TRBJ1-1
length: 14
V: TRBV29-1
D: NA
size: NA
CDR3: CSVDVGPGDTEAFF
DNA: TGCAGCGTTGACGTGGGGCCGGGGGACACTGAAGCTTTCTTT

J: TRBJ1-2
length: 14
V: TRBV28
D: NA
size: NA
CDR3: CASSFGGEKYGYTF
DNA: TGTGCCAGCAGTTTTGGGGGCGAGAAGTATGGCTACACCTTC

J: TRBJ1-5
length: 12
V: TRBV28
D: NA
size: NA
CDR3: CASTTVAQPQHF
DNA: TGTGCCAGCACCACCGTAGCTCAGCCCCAGCATTTT

J: TRBJ2-1
length: 18
V: TRBV15
D: NA
size: NA
CDR3: CATSIAGTLMASYNEQFF
DNA: TGTGCCACCAGCATAGCTGGCACCCTAATGGCATCCTACAATGAGCAGTTCTTC

J: TRBJ2-2
length: 20
V: TRBV28
D: TRBD2
size: NA
CDR3: CASDSHRLAGVPRNTGELFF
DNA: TGTGCCAGCGATTCCCATCGACTAGCGGGAGTTCCCCGGAACACCGGGGAGCTGTTTTTT

J: TRBJ2-3
length: 13
V: TRBV2
D: TRBD2
size: NA
CDR3: CASTGGRGDTQYF
DNA: TGTGCCAGCACCGGGGGGAGGGGAGATACGCAGTATTTT